This entry features one T cell receptor (beta chain) sequence. The target antigen is unknown. Use of 60 Vbeta and 13 Jbeta primers characterized the PCR. The assay was immunoSEQ multiplex PCR, and TCRdb's table has in-frame clones only and misses some. This table has approximately 76,000 clones, over 60% appearing once. These data originate in a study of cytomegalovirus exposure and HLA in healthy donors. Study conclusions and caveats: Analyses of presence/absence relied on an assumption of roughly uniform sequencing depth across donors.

CDR1 is SNHLY and CDR2 is FYNNEI in the germline V gene. This CDR3 contains 15 residues. V lost 6 bases to trimming and J lost 1 base; unmatched junction nucleotides: 4. The specimen sequenced was PBMCs. The chain recombines TRBV2 with TRBJ2-5, with 11 bases that match TRBD2. The receptor comes from a woman between 40 and 55 years old in good health and CMV-seropositive. The DNA of the CDR3 is TGTGCCAGCAGCGTTGGGACTAGCGGCCAAGAGACCCAGTACTTC. Translated, it gives CASSVGTSGQETQYF.